This T cell receptor beta chain is from a study of T cell repertoires in cytomegalovirus infection. Turning to the study itself: Alongside well-studied HLA-B-restricted CMV epitopes, recently identified HLA-C-restricted CMV epitopes were also used. Public TCR beta signatures were indicative of both CMV infection and a matching HLA type.

With regard to this clonotype: The antigen is undetermined.

One entry per CDR3 protein, called by TCRdb with MiXCR from the reads. The sample contains about 58,000 distinct CDR3 sequences, around 20% of which appear only once. Here the sequenced sample was CD8+ T cells from cultured PBMCs, taken from culture after CMV antigen stimulation. This TCR was sampled from a human donor in good health (CMV status not recorded). Some clones in this sample may be carry-over from other donors' samples.

CDR3: CASSPQLLAATSTDTQYF. The CDR3 DNA reads TGTGCCAGCAGCCCCCAGCTTCTAGCGGCAACTAGCACAGATACGCAGTATTTT. This chain uses TRBV11-2 with TRBJ2-3; 7 bases align to TRBD2. The germline gives CDR1 SGHAT, CDR2 FQNNGV. Losses at the gene ends were 5 bases for V and 0 bases for J; bases not matched to a gene: 14. The CDR3 is 18 amino acids.